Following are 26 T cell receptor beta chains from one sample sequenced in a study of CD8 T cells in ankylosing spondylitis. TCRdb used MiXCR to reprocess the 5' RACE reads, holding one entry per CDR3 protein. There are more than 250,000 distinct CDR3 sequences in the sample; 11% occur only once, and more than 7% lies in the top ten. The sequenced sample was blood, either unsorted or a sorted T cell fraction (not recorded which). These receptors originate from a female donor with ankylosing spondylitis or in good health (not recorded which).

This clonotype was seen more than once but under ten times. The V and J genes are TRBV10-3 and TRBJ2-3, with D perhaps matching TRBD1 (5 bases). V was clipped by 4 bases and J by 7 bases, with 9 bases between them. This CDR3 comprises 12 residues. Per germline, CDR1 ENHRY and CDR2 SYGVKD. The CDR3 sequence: CAISVDSYTQYF. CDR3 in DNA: TGTGCCATCAGTGTAGACAGCTATACGCAGTATTTT.

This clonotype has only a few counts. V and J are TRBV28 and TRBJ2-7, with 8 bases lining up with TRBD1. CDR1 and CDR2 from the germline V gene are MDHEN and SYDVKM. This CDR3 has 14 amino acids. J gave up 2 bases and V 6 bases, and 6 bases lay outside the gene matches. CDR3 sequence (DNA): TGTGCCAGCAGGACCGGGACAGGAGCCTACGAGCAGTACTTC. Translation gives CASRTGTGAYEQYF.

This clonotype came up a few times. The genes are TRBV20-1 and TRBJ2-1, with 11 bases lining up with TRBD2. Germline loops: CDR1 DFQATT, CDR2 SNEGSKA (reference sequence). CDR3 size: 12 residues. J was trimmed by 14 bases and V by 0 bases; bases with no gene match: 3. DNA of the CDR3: TGCAGTGCTAGAGAACTAGCGGGGGTAGAGTTCTTC. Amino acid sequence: CSARELAGVEFF.

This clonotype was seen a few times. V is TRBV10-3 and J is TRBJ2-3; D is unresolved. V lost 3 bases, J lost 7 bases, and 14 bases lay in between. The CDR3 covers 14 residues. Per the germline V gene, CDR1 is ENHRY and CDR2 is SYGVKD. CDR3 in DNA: TGTGCCATCAGTGAAGGGAATCCCCCCTATACGCAGTATTTT. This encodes CAISEGNPPYTQYF.

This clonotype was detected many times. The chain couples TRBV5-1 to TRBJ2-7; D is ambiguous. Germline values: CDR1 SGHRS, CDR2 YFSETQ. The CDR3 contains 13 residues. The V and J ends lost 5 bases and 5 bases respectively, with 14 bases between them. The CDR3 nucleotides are TGCGCCAGCAGAACGGGCGCAGTCAACGAGCAGTACTTC. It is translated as CASRTGAVNEQYF.

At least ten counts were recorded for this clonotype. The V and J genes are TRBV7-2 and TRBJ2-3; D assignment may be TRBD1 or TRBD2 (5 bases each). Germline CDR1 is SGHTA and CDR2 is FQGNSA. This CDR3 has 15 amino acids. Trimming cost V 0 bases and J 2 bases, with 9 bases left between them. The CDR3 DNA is TGTGCCAGCAGCTTAGCGGGGACCCACACAGATACGCAGTATTTT. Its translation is CASSLAGTHTDTQYF.

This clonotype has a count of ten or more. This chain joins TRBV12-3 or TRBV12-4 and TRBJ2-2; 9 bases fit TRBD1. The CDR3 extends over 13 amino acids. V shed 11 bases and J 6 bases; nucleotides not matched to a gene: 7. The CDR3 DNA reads TGTGCCGGAAAGACAGGGGGATCCGGGGAGCTGTTTTTT. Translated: CAGKTGGSGELFF.

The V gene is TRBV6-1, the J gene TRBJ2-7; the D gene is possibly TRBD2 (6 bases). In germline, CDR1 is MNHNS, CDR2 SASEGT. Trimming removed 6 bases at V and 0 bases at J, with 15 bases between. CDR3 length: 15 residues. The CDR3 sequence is CASSRSGDFSYEQYF. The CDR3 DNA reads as TGTGCCAGCAGCCGCTCGGGGGACTTCTCCTACGAGCAGTACTTC.

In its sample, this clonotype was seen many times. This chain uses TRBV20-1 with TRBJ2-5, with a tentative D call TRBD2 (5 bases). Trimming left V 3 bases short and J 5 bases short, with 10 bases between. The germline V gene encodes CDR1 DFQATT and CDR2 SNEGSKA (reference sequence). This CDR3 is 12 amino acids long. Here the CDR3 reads CSASLGMETQYF. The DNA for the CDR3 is TGCAGTGCTAGTCTCGGGATGGAGACCCAGTACTTC.

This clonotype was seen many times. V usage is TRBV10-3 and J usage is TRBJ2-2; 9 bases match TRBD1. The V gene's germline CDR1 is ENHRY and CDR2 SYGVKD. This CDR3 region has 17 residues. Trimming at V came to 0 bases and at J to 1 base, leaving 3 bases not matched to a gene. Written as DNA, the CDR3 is TGTGCCATCAGTGAGTCGAACAGGGGGCAGAACACCGGGGAGCTGTTTTTT. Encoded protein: CAISESNRGQNTGELFF.

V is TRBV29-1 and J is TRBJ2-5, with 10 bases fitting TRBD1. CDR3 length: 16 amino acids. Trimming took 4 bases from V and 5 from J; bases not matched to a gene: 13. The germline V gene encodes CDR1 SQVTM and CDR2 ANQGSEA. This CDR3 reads CSVVASGQGWKETQYF. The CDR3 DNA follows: TGCAGCGTTGTAGCTTCGGGACAGGGGTGGAAGGAGACCCAGTACTTC.

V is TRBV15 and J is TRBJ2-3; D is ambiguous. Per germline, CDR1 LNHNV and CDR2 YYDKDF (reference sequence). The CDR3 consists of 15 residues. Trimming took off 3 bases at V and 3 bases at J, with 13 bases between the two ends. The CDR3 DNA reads TGTGCCACCAGCAGCGGTAGGACGAGGACAGATACGCAGTATTTT. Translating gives CATSSGRTRTDTQYF.

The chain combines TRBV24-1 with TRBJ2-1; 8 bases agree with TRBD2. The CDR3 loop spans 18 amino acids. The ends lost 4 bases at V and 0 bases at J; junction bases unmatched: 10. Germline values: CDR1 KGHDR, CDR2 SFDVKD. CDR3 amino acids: CATSDPTSGQSSYNEQFF. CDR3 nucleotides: TGTGCCACCAGTGACCCAACTAGCGGACAGAGCTCCTACAATGAGCAGTTCTTC.

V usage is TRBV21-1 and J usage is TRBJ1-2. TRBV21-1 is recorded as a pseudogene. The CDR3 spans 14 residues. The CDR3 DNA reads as TGTGCCAGCAGCAGAGAGGAGCCCTACCACGGCTACACCTTC. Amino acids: CASSREEPYHGYTF.

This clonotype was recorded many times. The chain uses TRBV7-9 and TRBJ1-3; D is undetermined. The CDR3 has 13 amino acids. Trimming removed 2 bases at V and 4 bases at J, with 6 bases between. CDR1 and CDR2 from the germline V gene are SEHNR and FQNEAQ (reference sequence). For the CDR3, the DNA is TGTGCCAGCAGCTTACGGAGGGGAAACACCATATATTTT. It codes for CASSLRRGNTIYF.

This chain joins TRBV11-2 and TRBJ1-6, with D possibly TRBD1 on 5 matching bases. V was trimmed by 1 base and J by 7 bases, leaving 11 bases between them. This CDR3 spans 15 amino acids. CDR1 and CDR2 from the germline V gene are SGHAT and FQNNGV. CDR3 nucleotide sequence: TGTGCCAGCAGCTTAGGGGTGACAGCCAATTCACCCCTCCACTTT. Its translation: CASSLGVTANSPLHF.

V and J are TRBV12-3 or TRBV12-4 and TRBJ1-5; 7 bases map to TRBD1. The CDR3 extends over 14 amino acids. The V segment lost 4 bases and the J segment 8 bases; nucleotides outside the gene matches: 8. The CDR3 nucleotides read TGTGCCAGCAGTTCAGGGGGTCTTTTTGAGCCCCAGCATTTT. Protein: CASSSGGLFEPQHF.

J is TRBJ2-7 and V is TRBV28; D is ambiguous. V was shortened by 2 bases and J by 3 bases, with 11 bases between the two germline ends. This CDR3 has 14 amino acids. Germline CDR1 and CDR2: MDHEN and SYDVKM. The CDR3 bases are TGTGCCAGCAGTTTAACCCGTAGAAACTACGAGCAGTACTTC. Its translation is CASSLTRRNYEQYF.

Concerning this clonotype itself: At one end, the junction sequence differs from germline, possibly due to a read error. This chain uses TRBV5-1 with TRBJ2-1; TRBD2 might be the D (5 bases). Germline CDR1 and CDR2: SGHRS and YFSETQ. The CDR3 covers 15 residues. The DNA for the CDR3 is TGCGCCAGCAGCTTGGAGGCTAGCCGACACAACGAGCAGTCCTTC. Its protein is CASSLEASRHNEQSF.

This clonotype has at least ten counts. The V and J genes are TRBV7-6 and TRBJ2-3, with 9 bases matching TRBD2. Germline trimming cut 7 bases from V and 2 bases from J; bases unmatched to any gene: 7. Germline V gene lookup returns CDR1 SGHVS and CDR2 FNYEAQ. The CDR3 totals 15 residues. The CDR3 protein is CASTAAGGITDTQYF. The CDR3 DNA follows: TGTGCCAGCACCGCAGCGGGAGGCATCACAGATACGCAGTATTTT.

In nucleotides, the CDR3 is TGTGCCAGCAGTTGGGACAGGCGGTTCACCGGGGAGCTGTTTTTT. Its translation: CASSWDRRFTGELFF. The gene calls are TRBV28 and TRBJ2-2, with 8 bases aligning to TRBD1. The CDR3 runs 15 residues. The germline gives CDR1 MDHEN, CDR2 SYDVKM. J gave up 4 bases and V 4 bases, and 5 bases lay outside the gene matches.

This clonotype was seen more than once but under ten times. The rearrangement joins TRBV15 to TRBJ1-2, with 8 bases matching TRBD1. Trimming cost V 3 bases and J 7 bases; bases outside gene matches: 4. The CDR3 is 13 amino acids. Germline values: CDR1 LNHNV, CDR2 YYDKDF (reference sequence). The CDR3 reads CATSSRTGSGYTF. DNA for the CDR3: TGTGCCACCAGCAGCCGGACAGGGTCTGGCTACACCTTC.

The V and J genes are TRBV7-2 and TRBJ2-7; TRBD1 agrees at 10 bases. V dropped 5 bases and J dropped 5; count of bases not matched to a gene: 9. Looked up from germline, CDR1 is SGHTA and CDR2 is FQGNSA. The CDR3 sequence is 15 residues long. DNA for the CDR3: TGTGCCAGCAGCAATGGACAGGGGGTGTCCCACGAGCAGTACTTC. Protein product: CASSNGQGVSHEQYF. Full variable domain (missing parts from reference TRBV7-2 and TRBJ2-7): GAGVSQSPSNKVTEKGKDVELRCDPISGHTALYWYRQSLGQGLEFLIYFQGNSAPDKSGLPSDRFSAERTGGSVSTLTIQRTQQEDSAVYLCASSNGQGVSHEQYFGPGTRLTVT.

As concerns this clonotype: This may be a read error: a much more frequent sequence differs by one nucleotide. DNA of the CDR3: TGTGCCAGCAGCCAGCGGGGGCGCATGGACACTGAAGCTTTCTTT. This codes for CASSQRGRMDTEAFF. The gene calls are TRBV3-1 and TRBJ1-1; D is possibly TRBD1 (6 bases). V gave up 3 bases and J gave up 3 bases, with 14 bases separating them. There are 15 residues in the CDR3. CDR1 is LGHDT, CDR2 YNNKEL, per germline (reference sequence).

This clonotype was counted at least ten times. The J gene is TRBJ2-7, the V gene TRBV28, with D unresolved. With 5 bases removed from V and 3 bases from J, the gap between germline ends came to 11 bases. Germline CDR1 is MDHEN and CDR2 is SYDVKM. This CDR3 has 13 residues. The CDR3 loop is CASSPTLFYEQYF. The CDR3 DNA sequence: TGTGCCAGCAGTCCTACCTTATTCTACGAGCAGTACTTC.

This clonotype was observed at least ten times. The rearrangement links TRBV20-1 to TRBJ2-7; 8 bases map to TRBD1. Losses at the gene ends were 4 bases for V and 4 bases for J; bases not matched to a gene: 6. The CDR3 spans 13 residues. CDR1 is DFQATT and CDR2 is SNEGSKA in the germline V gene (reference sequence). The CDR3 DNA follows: TGCAGTGCTACAGGGGGCCGGGCTTACGAGCAGTACTTC. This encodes CSATGGRAYEQYF.